The TCR beta chain described here comes from a study of blood T cells in healthy people across ages. For the second PCR, which ran for about 7 to 12 cycles, a sample-barcoded 5' primer and a J-beta primer mix were used. A template-switch adaptor that had 12 random nucleotides put a tag on each cDNA molecule. Via MiXCR, TCRdb re-called the 5' RACE reads, giving one row per CDR3 protein. The repertoire holds hundreds of thousands of distinct CDR3 sequences, with approximately 59% as singletons. This clonotype was counted between two and nine times. The target antigen is unknown. The CDR3 runs to 15 residues. Germline values: CDR1 MGHRA, CDR2 YSYEKL. J gave up 5 bases and V 3 bases, and 7 bases lay outside the gene matches. Every donor provided 8.5 to 10 milliliters of peripheral blood. Samples each had at least 5.5 micrograms of total RNA extracted. General study points: No one knew whether donors had CMV, which possibly confounded expanded clonotype changes.

This receptor was obtained from a man aged 60 to 69 in good health. The V gene is TRBV4-1, the J gene TRBJ2-1; 7 nucleotides agree with TRBD1. Sequencing was done on a sample of blood. CDR3 sequence: CASSQERTGHNEQFF. The CDR3 DNA sequence: TGCGCCAGCAGCCAGGAAAGGACAGGTCACAATGAGCAGTTCTTC.